This is a list of T cell receptor beta chains from one sample in a study of vaccination effects on CD4 cells after COVID-19. No cognate antigen is known for these TCRs. TCRdb's copy holds only in-frame clones and misses some; the assay was immunoSEQ multiplex PCR. The sample shows approximately 40,000 clones, around 76% of them seen only once. Sequencing was performed on CD4+ T cells from PBMCs cultured without peptide, taken after COVID-19 vaccination. The source is a human donor who had a prior SARS-CoV-2 infection. Both conserved end residues are part of each CDR3. D genes are given only for firm matches. Rows give clone size only sometimes, using once, few, many, or a class for an expanded clone.

>few|TRBJ2-3|NA|14|TRBV11-2
TGTGCCAGCAGCTTAGATCGACACGCGGATACGCAGTATTTT
CASSLDRHADTQYF
>NA|TRBJ1-5|NA|17|TRBV19
TGTGCCAGTAGTATCCTCGGCTTTGGGGTTAGCAATCAGCCCCAGCATTTT
CASSILGFGVSNQPQHF
>few|TRBJ1-6|NA|13|TRBV6-4
TGTGCCAGCAGTGACTCGGTGAATTCACCCCTCCACTTT
CASSDSVNSPLHF
>NA|TRBJ2-7|NA|15|TRBV11-1
TGTGCCAGCAGCTTAGGACTGCCGGGGTCTGCCGAGCAGTACTTC
CASSLGLPGSAEQYF
>NA|TRBJ2-3|NA|14|TRBV14
TGTGCCAGCAGCCAAGTAATCGGGACAGATACGCAGTATTTT
CASSQVIGTDTQYF
>NA|TRBJ2-5|NA|16|TRBV7-9
TGTGCCAGCAGCTTAGGTGGTCTGTACAGCCAAGAGACCCAGTACTTC
CASSLGGLYSQETQYF
>NA|TRBJ1-1|NA|14|TRBV19
TGTGCCAGTAGTTCCCCGGGGGGGTCGACTGAAGCTTTCTTT
CASSSPGGSTEAFF
>NA|TRBJ1-2|NA|13|TRBV7-9
TGTGCCAGCAGTCCGGGGGTAGGCTATGGCTACACCTTC
CASSPGVGYGYTF
>few|TRBJ2-1|TRBD2|15|TRBV14
TGTGCCAGCAGCCAAGCTTTTAGCGGGAGACGGGAGCAGTTCTTC
CASSQAFSGRREQFF
>NA|TRBJ2-3|TRBD2|17|TRBV5-1
TGCGCCAGCAGCTTGGGAATAGCGGGGGGACGCACAGATACGCAGTATTTT
CASSLGIAGGRTDTQYF
>NA|TRBJ2-1|NA|11|TRBV29-1
TGCAGCGTTGTCAGCTACAATGAGCAGTTCTTC
CSVVSYNEQFF
>few|TRBJ1-1|TRBD1|17|TRBV7-2
TGTGCCAGCAGCTTAGCGGTGGGACAGGGAATGGGTACTGAAGCTTTCTTT
CASSLAVGQGMGTEAFF
>NA|TRBJ2-3|NA|14|TRBV4-2
TGTGCCAGCAGCCAGGGGGACTGGAAAGATACGCAGTATTTT
CASSQGDWKDTQYF
>NA|TRBJ2-1|NA|15|TRBV15
TGTGCCACCAGCAGAGATGGTCAGAACTACAATGAGCAGTTCTTC
CATSRDGQNYNEQFF
>NA|TRBJ1-2|TRBD1|15|TRBV19
TGTGCCAGTAAAAAAGGAACAGGGGGCAACTATGGCTACACCTTC
CASKKGTGGNYGYTF
>NA|TRBJ2-3|TRBD1|14|TRBV10-3
TGTGCCATCAGCCGGACAGGGGATTTAGATACGCAGTATTTT
CAISRTGDLDTQYF
>few|TRBJ1-2|TRBD1|16|TRBV5-1
TGCGCCAGCAGCCGGGACAGCCATGTAGACAACTATGGCTACACCTTC
CASSRDSHVDNYGYTF
>NA|TRBJ1-6|NA|15|TRBV7-2
TGTGCCAGCAGCTTAGAACTCAGGGTAAATTCACCCCTCCACTTT
CASSLELRVNSPLHF
>few|TRBJ1-4|NA|15|TRBV27
TGTGCCAGCAGTTTATTAAGTAGGCCTAATGAAAAACTGTTTTTT
CASSLLSRPNEKLFF
>NA|TRBJ2-5|TRBD1|15|TRBV5-1
TGCGCCAGCAGCTTGGAAGGGACAGGGGAAGAGACCCAGTACTTC
CASSLEGTGEETQYF
>NA|TRBJ2-7|TRBD1|13|TRBV12-3/TRBV12-4
TGTGCCAGCAGTCGGGACAGGGGCTACGAGCAGTACTTC
CASSRDRGYEQYF
>NA|TRBJ1-2|NA|15|TRBV5-5
TGTGCCAGCAGCTTTGTACCCCCAGGGAACTATGGCTACACCTTC
CASSFVPPGNYGYTF
>NA|TRBJ2-5|TRBD2|15|TRBV5-1
TGCGCCAGCAGCCTATTAGCGGGGGCACAAGAGACCCAGTACTTC
CASSLLAGAQETQYF
>NA|TRBJ1-3|NA|14|TRBV5-6
TGTGCCAGCAGCAATAGACAGGTTGGGGACACCATATATTTT
CASSNRQVGDTIYF
>NA|TRBJ1-1|NA|14|TRBV7-3
TGTGCCAGCAGCTTACAGGGAAGCGGGACTGAAGCTTTCTTT
CASSLQGSGTEAFF
>NA|TRBJ2-1|TRBD1|17|TRBV18
TGTGCCAGCTCACCCGAAAGGACAGGGTATTCCTACAATGAGCAGTTCTTC
CASSPERTGYSYNEQFF
>NA|TRBJ2-7|NA|15|TRBV5-1
TGCGCCAGCAGCTTGGTACGCACAGAAAACTACGAGCAGTACTTC
CASSLVRTENYEQYF
>NA|TRBJ2-3|NA|16|TRBV2
TGTGCCAGCAGGACCCCTTCTTCGACCGGCACAGATACGCAGTATTTT
CASRTPSSTGTDTQYF
>NA|TRBJ1-5|NA|15|TRBV5-5
TGTGCCAGCAGCGCATTCGGGGGGAACGATCAGCCCCAGCATTTT
CASSAFGGNDQPQHF
>few|TRBJ2-7|NA|15|TRBV5-4
TGTGCCAGCAGCCTAAGGTCGGGAGTAAGGTACGAGCAGTACTTC
CASSLRSGVRYEQYF
>NA|TRBJ1-1|NA|15|TRBV9
TGTGCCAGCAGCGTAGGTGGGTTAGGGGGAACTGAAGCTTTCTTT
CASSVGGLGGTEAFF
>NA|TRBJ1-1|NA|13|TRBV10-3
TGTGCCACCAGGTTTCAGGGTGACACTGAAGCTTTCTTT
CATRFQGDTEAFF
>NA|TRBJ1-1|NA|13|TRBV11-3
TGTGCCAGCAGCTTGGGACAGAACACTGAAGCTTTCTTT
CASSLGQNTEAFF
>NA|TRBJ2-7|NA|16|TRBV4-1
TGCGCCAGCAGCCCTACTCAGACGACAGGCTCCTACGAGCAGTACTTC
CASSPTQTTGSYEQYF
>NA|TRBJ2-2|NA|13|TRBV7-3
TGTGCCAGCAGCTTATCTACCGCGAGGGAGCTGTTTTTT
CASSLSTARELFF
>NA|TRBJ2-7|TRBD2|17|TRBV10-3
TGTGCCATCAGTGGGGCCCCGACTAGCGGGACCTCCTACGAGCAGTACTTC
CAISGAPTSGTSYEQYF
>few|TRBJ2-6|TRBD1|17|TRBV5-1
TGCGCCAGCAGCTTAGGGACAGGGGGCACTGGGGCCAACGTCCTGACTTTC
CASSLGTGGTGANVLTF
>NA|TRBJ2-7|NA|12|TRBV18
TGTGCCAGCTCCCTTCGTGCCTACGAGCAGTACTTC
CASSLRAYEQYF
>NA|TRBJ1-2|TRBD1|13|TRBV5-1
TGCGCCAGCACCACAGGACAGGGTGAAGGCTACACCTTC
CASTTGQGEGYTF
>NA|TRBJ2-5|NA|14|TRBV19
TGTGCCAGTAGCCATTTCAGGAGCCAAGAGACCCAGTACTTC
CASSHFRSQETQYF
>NA|TRBJ2-3|TRBD2|16|TRBV5-1
TGCGCCAGCAGCAGAACTAGCGGGGGGGCAAAAGATACGCAGTATTTT
CASSRTSGGAKDTQYF
>once|TRBJ2-1|TRBD2|14|TRBV24-1
TGTGCCACCAGTCTAGCGGGGGGTAACAATGAGCAGTTCTTC
CATSLAGGNNEQFF
>NA|TRBJ2-3|NA|16|TRBV3-1/TRBV3-2
TGTGCCAGCAGCGGGGACGTCGCTCCTAGCACAGATACGCAGTATTTT
CASSGDVAPSTDTQYF
>NA|TRBJ2-5|NA|12|TRBV28
TGTGCCAGCGAGTCGGTCTCGGAGACCCAGTACTTC
CASESVSETQYF
>NA|TRBJ2-3|NA|14|TRBV29-1
TGCAGCGTTGGGCCAGGGGAAATGACAGATACGCAGTATTTT
CSVGPGEMTDTQYF
>NA|TRBJ2-7|TRBD2|15|TRBV11-3
TGTGCCAGCAGGAGACTAGCGGGAGTCTCCTACGAGCAGTACTTC
CASRRLAGVSYEQYF
>few|TRBJ2-5|NA|11|TRBV4-1
TGCGCCAGCAGCCAAGAAGAGACCCAGTACTTC
CASSQEETQYF
>NA|TRBJ2-6|NA|16|TRBV28
TGTGCCAGCAGTCCTCGTCAGAGCTCTGGGGCCAACGTCCTGACTTTC
CASSPRQSSGANVLTF
>once|TRBJ2-1|NA|15|TRBV20-1
TGCAGTGCTAGTAGCGGCCTAGCTCGCTACAATGAGCAGTTCTTC
CSASSGLARYNEQFF
>NA|TRBJ2-3|NA|14|TRBV30
TGTGCCTGGAGTCAACAGGCCGGCACAGATACGCAGTATTTT
CAWSQQAGTDTQYF
>NA|TRBJ1-2|TRBD1|13|TRBV5-6
TGTGCCAGCAGCTTACAGGGGGCGGATGGCTACACCTTC
CASSLQGADGYTF
>NA|TRBJ2-7|NA|14|TRBV7-6
TGTGCCAGCAGCTCAAACAGGGGAGGGTACGAGCAGTACTTC
CASSSNRGGYEQYF
>NA|TRBJ2-5|NA|14|TRBV5-1
TGCGCCAGCAGCTTAGACGGGGGGCAGGAGACCCAGTACTTC
CASSLDGGQETQYF
>NA|TRBJ1-6|NA|16|TRBV5-1
TGCGCCAGCAGAAATGATAGGCCAGAATACAATTCACCCCTCCACTTT
CASRNDRPEYNSPLHF
>NA|TRBJ2-7|TRBD2|16|TRBV18
TGTGCCAGCTCACCAGCCCTAGCGGGGGCCCCCTACGAGCAGTACTTC
CASSPALAGAPYEQYF